The table lists the clone carrying this T cell receptor (beta chain) with a count of one. The length of the CDR3 is 17 residues. Germline loops: CDR1 MNHEY, CDR2 SMNVEV (reference sequence). With 3 bases clipped from V and 4 bases from J, the junction kept 14 bases outside the gene matches. The data stem from a study of blood T cell repertoires in COVID-19. Across the whole study: COVID-19 samples, acute and convalescent, were from the United States, Italy and Spain. The analysed material was cDNA or gDNA that came from T cells, B-cell-depleted T cells, or PBMCs.

Profiled with immunoSEQ multiplex PCR; TCRdb holds only in-frame clones, not every one. The repertoire holds 200,000 to 250,000 clones, with under 90% as singletons. The sample was peripheral blood. The V gene is TRBV27, the J gene TRBJ1-1; 7 bases align to TRBD1. The clonotype originates from a man between 60 and 75 years old who had recovered from COVID-19. CDR3 protein: CASSFRTGAGMITEAFF. The DNA for the CDR3 is TGTGCCAGCAGTTTTCGAACAGGGGCTGGAATGATCACTGAAGCTTTCTTT.